This T cell receptor (beta chain) was profiled in a study of control samples from healthy donors and cancer patients. Germline V gives CDR1 SNHLY, CDR2 FYNNEI. V shed 2 bases and J shed 7 bases, with 12 bases lying between them. The length of the CDR3 is 15 residues. Assay used: immunoSEQ multiplex PCR; TCRdb lists only in-frame clones, some missing. The sample has around 94,000 clones, 90% seen once. The TCR originated in a woman younger than 35 in good health. Sequencing input: blood. The chain recombines TRBV2 with TRBJ1-6, with D uncertain. The CDR3 protein is CASSESVRGNSPLHF. CDR3 nucleotides: TGTGCCAGCAGTGAATCAGTTCGGGGAAATTCACCCCTCCACTTT.